The 14 T cell receptor beta chains in this list originate from one sample, sequenced in a study of CD8 T cells in ankylosing spondylitis. TCRdb processed the 5' RACE reads anew with MiXCR; each CDR3 protein has one entry. The sample lists about 92,000 distinct CDR3 sequences, about 9% seen once, with roughly 5% in the top ten. Sequenced sample: blood, either unsorted or a sorted T cell fraction (not recorded which). These receptors all stem from a male donor with ankylosing spondylitis or in good health (not recorded which).

Remarks on this clonotype: A much larger clone differs by one base, so this may be a read error. The chain joins TRBV7-8 to TRBJ2-1, with TRBD2 identical over 8 bases. Germline V CDR1 and CDR2: SGHVS, FQNEAQ. The CDR3 length is 15 residues. CDR3: CTSSLASAGVNEQFF. CDR3 sequence (DNA): TGTACCAGCAGCTTAGCGTCAGCGGGGGTCAATGAGCAGTTCTTC.

This clonotype appeared many times. Here the CDR3 reads CASSPTLGGSQPQHF. CDR3 DNA sequence: TGTGCCAGCAGCCCGACCTTAGGGGGAAGTCAGCCCCAGCATTTT. The V call is TRBV7-2, the J call TRBJ1-5; weak D call: TRBD1 (6 bases). In germline, CDR1 is SGHTA, CDR2 FQGNSA. The CDR3 extends over 15 amino acids. Deletions cut 5 bases from V and 6 bases from J, with 17 bases between.

This clonotype was recorded many times. V and J are TRBV5-1 and TRBJ1-6; D gene uncertain. The CDR3 is 16 amino acids. Deletions cut 0 bases from V and 0 bases from J, with 7 bases between. CDR1 SGHRS and CDR2 YFSETQ come from the germline V gene. For the CDR3, the DNA is TGCGCCAGCAGCTTGGGGGAGAGCTCCTATAATTCACCCCTCCACTTT. Protein: CASSLGESSYNSPLHF.

In its sample, this clonotype was seen many times. The chain is built from TRBV20-1 and TRBJ2-7; a possible D gene is TRBD1 (5 bases). This CDR3 is 14 amino acids long. The V end was cut by 3 bases, the J end by 2 bases, with 14 bases between. From germline, CDR1 is DFQATT and CDR2 SNEGSKA (reference sequence). The CDR3 here is CSARLPREPYEQYF. CDR3 bases: TGCAGTGCTAGGCTCCCCAGGGAACCCTACGAGCAGTACTTC.

This clonotype was picked up many times. The chain has TRBV28 and TRBJ2-7, with 7 bases fitting TRBD1. CDR1 and CDR2 (germline): MDHEN, SYDVKM. With 10 bases clipped from V and 5 bases from J, the junction kept 5 bases outside the gene matches. This CDR3 has 11 residues. The CDR3 bases are TGTGCCACCCAAACAGGGGACGAGCAGTACTTC. It yields the protein CATQTGDEQYF.

Points on this clonotype: A single base separates this from a much larger clone, so it may be a read error. The chain joins TRBV15 to TRBJ2-5; 9 bases are shared with TRBD2. The CDR3 is 15 residues long. CDR1 LNHNV and CDR2 YYDKDF come from the germline V gene (reference sequence). The CDR3 nucleotides are TGTGTCACCAGCGTTAGCGGGGGACTGCTTGAGACCCAGTACTTC. This encodes CVTSVSGGLLETQYF.

This clonotype was counted many times. The gene calls are TRBV7-9 and TRBJ2-3; D is possibly TRBD2 (7 bases). Trimming shortened V by 4 bases and J by 6 bases, and 23 bases separated the two germline ends. CDR1 is SEHNR and CDR2 is FQNEAQ in the germline V gene (reference sequence). This CDR3 is built from 17 residues. CDR3 sequence: CASSSFGGGPLMDTQYF. The CDR3 DNA sequence: TGTGCCAGCAGCTCGTTTGGGGGGGGGCCCCTAATGGATACGCAGTATTTT. The full variable domain, in which reference TRBV7-9 and TRBJ2-3 provide the parts outside the CDR3, is DTGVSQNPRHKITKRGQNVTFRCDPISEHNRLYWYRQTLGQGPEFLTYFQNEAQLEKSRLLSDRFSAERPKGSFSTLEIQRTEQGDSAMYLCASSSFGGGPLMDTQYFGPGTRLTVL.

This clonotype was found many times. The rearrangement joins TRBV20-1 to TRBJ2-3, with 9 bases matching TRBD1. V was pared by 3 bases and J by 6 bases, with 10 bases of the junction left unmatched. CDR3 length: 15 residues. Germline-derived CDR1 and CDR2 are DFQATT and SNEGSKA (reference sequence). The CDR3: CSASSTGTGSDTQYF. The CDR3 DNA sequence: TGCAGTGCTAGTTCCACCGGGACAGGGTCCGATACGCAGTATTTT.

To note about this clonotype: This may come from a read error, since a much larger clone is one base off. The chain links TRBV9 to TRBJ2-7; unclear D gene. This CDR3 comprises 12 residues. CDR1 is SGDLS and CDR2 is YYNGEE in the germline V gene. CDR3 loop: CTSSADPYEQYF. The CDR3 DNA reads as TGTACCAGCAGCGCGGACCCCTACGAGCAGTACTTC.

This clonotype was picked up many times. The chain has TRBV29-1 and TRBJ1-5; D uncertain. Between the trimmed V and J ends, which lost 4 bases and 3 bases, there was a span of 10 bases. The CDR3 covers 13 residues. Germline values: CDR1 SQVTM, CDR2 ANQGSEA. CDR3: CSVAGSLNQPQHF. CDR3 bases: TGCAGCGTTGCGGGCAGTCTCAATCAGCCCCAGCATTTT.

This clonotype has at least ten counts. J is TRBJ2-1 and V is TRBV6-1; D possibly corresponds to TRBD1 (6 bases). CDR1 and CDR2 from the germline V gene are MNHNS and SASEGT. The CDR3 consists of 14 residues. Trimming stripped 4 bases from V and 6 bases from J, with 13 bases between. The CDR3 loop is CASSGYLDSNEQFF. The DNA of the CDR3 is TGTGCCAGCAGTGGATATCTGGACAGCAATGAGCAGTTCTTC.

This clonotype was detected ten times or more. The rearrangement links TRBV5-6 to TRBJ2-5; TRBD2 matches at 10 bases. The CDR3 totals 15 residues. Per the germline V gene, CDR1 is SGHDT and CDR2 is YYEEEE. Losses at the gene ends were 3 bases for V and 5 bases for J; bases not matched to a gene: 7. CDR3 nucleotide sequence: TGTGCCAGCAGCTCAGGACTAGCGGTTGGGGAGACCCAGTACTTC. It is translated as CASSSGLAVGETQYF.

This clonotype was detected many times. The chain uses TRBV15 and TRBJ1-5, with TRBD1 as a possible D gene (6 bases). Germline-derived CDR1 and CDR2 are LNHNV and YYDKDF (reference sequence). CDR3 length: 15 residues. Trimming took 0 bases from V and 5 from J, leaving 11 bases between them. Here the CDR3 reads CATSRDRTADQPQHF. In nucleotides, the CDR3 is TGTGCCACCAGCAGAGATCGGACAGCCGATCAGCCCCAGCATTTT.

This clonotype was counted a few times. A junction boundary mismatches the germline segment, possibly from a read error. The V gene is TRBV7-7, the J gene TRBJ2-2; TRBD1 is a possible D gene (6 bases). CDR3 length: 14 residues. Germline assignment: CDR1 SSHAT and CDR2 FNYEAQ (reference sequence). CDR3 amino acids: CASSFDRHTGELFF. CDR3 coding DNA: TGTGCTAGCAGCTTCGACAGGCACACCGGGGAGCTGTTTTTT.